Sequencing of this T cell receptor (beta chain) was carried out in a study of T cell repertoires in cytomegalovirus infection. Turning to the study itself: HLA-C-restricted CMV epitopes, recently identified, and well-studied HLA-B-restricted ones were used by the study. Shared public TCR beta signatures pointed to both CMV infection and a matching HLA type. Study observations and caveats: HLA-C-restricted TCR beta clonotypes specific for CMV led the ex vivo response.

This clonotype was detected only once. Its antigen is unknown. Sequence at one end of the junction differs from germline and may be a read error. TCRdb called the reads again in MiXCR, with one record for every CDR3 protein. Counted here are approximately 990,000 distinct CDR3 sequences, approximately 31% occurring once; the ten biggest clones make up about 14%. Looked up from germline, CDR1 is MNHEY and CDR2 is SMNVEV (reference sequence). This CDR3 spans 12 amino acids. The sequence derives from a human donor in good health (CMV status not recorded). Some clones in this sample may be carry-over from other donors' samples. The genes are TRBV27 and TRBJ2-1; D is ambiguous. The specimen was cultured CD8+ T cells from PBMCs, collected from culture after CMV antigen stimulation. The CDR3 spells CANSWTVNEQFF. The CDR3 nucleotides read TGTGCCAACAGTTGGACGGTGAATGAGCAGTTCTTC.